This T cell receptor (beta chain) was identified in a study of blood T cell repertoires in COVID-19. Turning to the study itself: Some COVID-19 samples were acute and others convalescent; all came from the United States, Italy and Spain. Sample material is recorded as cDNA or gDNA derived from T cells, B-cell-depleted T cells, or PBMCs.

Trimming removed 3 bases from V and 0 bases from J, with 9 bases in between. The CDR3 sequence is 14 residues long. Germline CDR1 reads SGDLS; CDR2 reads YYNGEE. Study processing details: The assay estimated nucleated cells by amplifying reference gene primers. Profiled with immunoSEQ multiplex PCR; TCRdb holds only in-frame clones, not every one. V, J and clone size are those of that table, while D and trimming were read from the DNA. Of 100,000 to 120,000 clones in the sample, roughly 85% were seen once. The chain is built from TRBV9 and TRBJ1-1; maybe TRBD1 (6 bases). Sequenced material: peripheral blood. This receptor was taken from a human donor in a cohort sampled during active COVID-19. The CDR3: CASSAGQLNTEAFF. CDR3 sequence (DNA): TGTGCCAGCAGCGCTGGACAGCTGAACACTGAAGCTTTCTTT.